Below, 17 T cell receptor beta chains from the same sample are listed, as sequenced in a study of T cell repertoires in cytomegalovirus infection. TCRdb analysed the reads with MiXCR anew, one entry per CDR3 protein. The sample gives roughly 990,000 distinct CDR3 sequences, around 30% of which show up once; around 15% is in the top ten. Their antigens are not known. Here the sequenced sample was cultured CD8+ T cells from PBMCs, taken from culture after CMV antigen stimulation. These receptors were collected from a human donor in good health (CMV status not recorded). Some clones in this sample may be carry-over from other donors' samples.

The gene calls are TRBV7-9 and TRBJ1-4, with TRBD1 identical over 7 bases. Germline V gene data show CDR1 as SEHNR and CDR2 as FQNEAQ (reference sequence). The CDR3 spans 14 residues. With 5 bases clipped from V and 8 bases from J, the junction kept 8 bases outside the gene matches. Written as DNA, the CDR3 is TGTGCCAGCAGCCATAACAGGGGTGGCGAAAAACTGTTTTTT. It yields the protein CASSHNRGGEKLFF.

V usage is TRBV5-1 and J usage is TRBJ1-1; D uncertain. Trimming took 4 bases from V and 0 from J, leaving 13 bases between them. CDR1 and CDR2 (germline): SGHRS, YFSETQ. The CDR3 sequence is 15 residues long. The CDR3 DNA reads TGCGCCAGCAGCAACCCGACTGATATGAACACTGAAGCTTTCTTT. It specifies CASSNPTDMNTEAFF.

This clonotype was detected only a few times. The rearrangement links TRBV28 to TRBJ2-6; D not resolved. The CDR3 has 14 residues. CDR1 and CDR2 from the germline V gene are MDHEN and SYDVKM. Trimming removed 3 bases from V and 7 bases from J, with 10 bases in between. CDR3: CASSFPFGANVLTF. For the CDR3, the DNA is TGTGCCAGCAGTTTCCCATTCGGTGCCAACGTCCTGACTTTC.

The J gene is TRBJ2-5, the V gene TRBV6-5; 7 positions agree with TRBD2. The V gene's germline CDR1 is MNHEY and CDR2 SVGAGI. J lost 7 bases, V lost 2 bases, and 4 bases had no gene match. CDR3 size: 13 residues. CDR3 region: CASSYGTIGTQYF. The CDR3, as DNA: TGTGCCAGCAGTTACGGGACTATTGGGACCCAGTACTTC.

This clonotype was seen ten or more times. The CDR3 spells CASRTRQGLDTQYF. CDR3 nucleotides: TGTGCCAGCAGAACGAGACAGGGGTTAGATACGCAGTATTTT. This chain uses TRBV7-8 with TRBJ2-3; 8 bases map to TRBD1. CDR3 size: 14 residues. V lost 6 bases to trimming and J lost 5 bases; unmatched junction nucleotides: 7. The germline V gene has CDR1 SGHVS and CDR2 FQNEAQ.

This clonotype was counted between two and nine times. As DNA, the CDR3 is TGTGCCACCAGCAGCCCCTTGCGGGAGGGTAATAGGGCCCAGTACTTC. Amino acid sequence: CATSSPLREGNRAQYF. The chain joins TRBV15 to TRBJ2-5; 9 bases are a match to TRBD2. The ends lost 3 bases at V and 9 bases at J; junction bases unmatched: 14. CDR1 is LNHNV and CDR2 is YYDKDF in the germline V gene (reference sequence). The CDR3 spans 16 residues.

The table lists this clonotype with a few counts. The V call is TRBV18, the J call TRBJ2-7; unclear D gene. The V gene lost 3 bases and the J gene lost 5 bases, with 14 bases spanning the gap. This CDR3 has 14 residues. Per the germline V gene, CDR1 is KGHSH and CDR2 is LQKENI. The CDR3 nucleotides read TGTGCCAGCTCACCCGTCCTGAGTCTACACGAGCAGTACGTC. It specifies CASSPVLSLHEQYV.

The chain has TRBV12-3 or TRBV12-4 and TRBJ1-4; D possibly corresponds to TRBD1 (5 bases). CDR3 length: 15 residues. The V end lost 6 bases, the J end lost 1 base, and 12 bases lay between the germline ends. CDR3 sequence reads: CASRDRGGTNEKLFF. Written as DNA, the CDR3 is TGTGCCAGCAGGGATAGGGGTGGAACTAATGAAAAACTGTTTTTT.

Remarks on this clonotype: An end of the junction differs from the germline gene, which may be a read error. This chain uses TRBV6-2 or TRBV6-3 with TRBJ2-3; the D is unclear. The CDR3 length is 14 residues. The germline V gene encodes CDR1 MNHEY and CDR2 SVGEGT. The CDR3 loop reads CTSSRTLGTDTQYF. The CDR3, as DNA: TGTACCAGCAGTCGTACTCTGGGGACAGATACGCAGTATTTT.

This chain uses TRBV12-3 or TRBV12-4 with TRBJ1-2, with TRBD1 matching over 7 bases. With 6 bases clipped from V and 4 bases from J, the junction kept 8 bases outside the gene matches. This CDR3 has 14 residues. This chain's CDR3 is CASRPGQSSYGYTF. CDR3 DNA sequence: TGTGCCAGCAGGCCGGGACAGAGCTCCTATGGCTACACCTTC.

This chain links TRBV24-1 with TRBJ1-1; D unclear. The CDR3 sequence is 14 residues long. V shed 5 bases and J shed 5 bases, with 14 bases lying between them. CDR1 is KGHDR and CDR2 is SFDVKD in the germline V gene. DNA of the CDR3: TGTGCCACCAGTGGTCGGGGAGGAGGGACTGAAGCTTTCTTT. Translating gives CATSGRGGGTEAFF.

This clonotype was detected only a few times. CDR3 loop: CASSLILAGENEQFF. CDR3 DNA sequence: TGTGCCAGCAGCTTAATACTAGCGGGGGAAAATGAGCAGTTCTTC. The chain is built from TRBV7-6 and TRBJ2-1, with 11 bases that match TRBD2. This CDR3 is built from 15 residues. Germline V gene data show CDR1 as SGHVS and CDR2 as FNYEAQ. The ends lost 2 bases at V and 7 bases at J; junction bases unmatched: 4.

This clonotype occurred a few times. The chain combines TRBV27 with TRBJ2-5, with a tentative D call TRBD1 (5 bases). V lost 2 bases, J lost 6 bases, and 13 bases lay in between. This CDR3 spans 14 amino acids. Germline loops: CDR1 MNHEY, CDR2 SMNVEV (reference sequence). CDR3 in DNA: TGTGCCAGCAGTTTAGGAAGGGGCGCCCAGACCCAGTACTTC. Its protein product is CASSLGRGAQTQYF.

There are a few counts of this clonotype. This chain links TRBV5-1 with TRBJ2-7, with D perhaps being TRBD1 or TRBD2 (5 bases each). In germline, CDR1 is SGHRS, CDR2 YFSETQ. The CDR3 runs to 13 residues. V was clipped by 4 bases and J by 7 bases, with 15 bases between them. CDR3 loop: CASSGTGPREQYF. The CDR3 region has the DNA TGCGCCAGCAGCGGAACGGGACCTCGGGAGCAGTACTTC. The variable domain in full, completed from reference TRBV5-1 and TRBJ2-7, reads KAGVTQTPRYLIKTRGQQVTLSCSPISGHRSVSWYQQTPGQGLQFLFEYFSETQRNKGNFPGRFSGRQFSNSRSEMNVSTLELGDSALYLCASSGTGPREQYFGPGTRLTVT.

The chain links TRBV12-3 or TRBV12-4 to TRBJ1-4; 8 positions match TRBD1. The length of the CDR3 is 17 residues. Trimming removed 10 bases from V and 1 base from J; junction bases left unmatched: 14. The CDR3 DNA reads as TGTGCCAACAGACCCGGACAGGGAGTGAAAACTAATGAAAAACTGTTTTTT. Encoded protein: CANRPGQGVKTNEKLFF.

The rearrangement uses TRBV29-1 and TRBJ2-7; the D is unclear. The CDR3 has 12 residues. Trimming removed 7 bases at V and 2 bases at J, with 12 bases between. In germline, CDR1 is SQVTM, CDR2 ANQGSEA. The CDR3 is CSASDATYEQYF. CDR3 bases: TGCAGCGCATCAGACGCCACCTACGAGCAGTACTTC.

The V gene is TRBV5-1, the J gene TRBJ1-1, with TRBD1 matching 8 bases. The V segment lost 6 bases and the J segment 6 bases; nucleotides outside the gene matches: 7. CDR1 and CDR2 from the germline V gene are SGHRS and YFSETQ. CDR3 length equals 13 residues. This CDR3 reads CASTATGVAEAFF. CDR3 bases: TGCGCCAGCACCGCGACAGGGGTGGCTGAAGCTTTCTTT.